This is a list of T cell receptor beta chains from one sample in a study of cytomegalovirus exposure and HLA in healthy donors. Sequencing used immunoSEQ multiplex PCR; TCRdb keeps in-frame clones, though not all of them. The sample consists of more than 80,000 clones, 60% to 80% of them appearing once. The sequenced sample was PBMCs. These receptors were obtained from a boy aged 10-17 years in good health and CMV-seronegative. CDR3s include the opening cysteine and the closing phenylalanine or tryptophan. D genes are given only for firm matches. Not all rows give a size; the values are once, few, many and, for expanded clones, a class.

NA	13	TRBJ1-5	TRBV7-2	NA	CASSSDSYAPQHF	TGTGCCAGCAGCTCGGACAGCTATGCGCCCCAGCATTTT
NA	17	TRBJ1-1	TRBV11-3	NA	CASSHYLGRRENTEAFF	TGTGCCAGCAGCCATTATTTGGGGAGGAGGGAGAACACTGAAGCTTTCTTT
NA	13	TRBJ1-1	TRBV28	NA	CASRKQGNTEAFF	TGTGCCAGCAGGAAGCAGGGGAACACTGAAGCTTTCTTT
TRBD2	18	TRBJ2-7	TRBV5-6	NA	CASSPRASGRYSSYEQYF	TGTGCCAGCAGCCCGAGGGCTAGCGGGAGATATAGTAGCTACGAGCAGTACTTC
NA	11	TRBJ1-1	TRBV29-1	NA	CSVRGNTEAFF	TGCAGCGTCCGGGGGAACACTGAAGCTTTCTTT
NA	14	TRBJ2-7	TRBV5-1	NA	CASRNQTLRGEQYF	TGCGCCAGCAGGAACCAGACCCTCCGGGGCGAGCAGTACTTC
NA	13	TRBJ2-7	TRBV6-5	few	CATKQGLPYEQYF	TGTGCCACTAAACAGGGTTTACCCTACGAGCAGTACTTC
TRBD2	16	TRBJ2-4	TRBV14	NA	CASSQDLGFGGDIQYF	TGTGCCAGCAGCCAAGATCTGGGGTTTGGGGGGGACATTCAGTACTTC
TRBD2	12	TRBJ2-5	TRBV6-6	NA	CATHGGGETQYF	TGTGCCACCCACGGCGGGGGAGAGACCCAGTACTTC
NA	12	TRBJ2-7	TRBV28	few	CASRQTGNEQYF	TGTGCCAGCAGACAAACAGGGAACGAGCAGTACTTC